Following are 17 T cell receptor beta chains from one sample sequenced in a study of technical replicates of blood from several donors. Profiled with immunoSEQ multiplex PCR; TCRdb holds only in-frame clones, not every one. The sample yields roughly 79,000 clones, around 92% seen once. The sequenced material came from T cells isolated from PBMCs. The receptor set was obtained from a human donor in good health. Some clones in this sample may be carry-over from other donors' samples.

CDR3 sequence: CASSLNNEQFF. The CDR3 DNA reads as TGTGCCAGCAGCCTCAACAATGAGCAGTTCTTC. The chain combines TRBV4-2 with TRBJ2-1, with unresolved D. The CDR3 has 11 residues. V gave up 4 bases and J gave up 5 bases, with 3 bases separating them. CDR1 is LGHNA, CDR2 YNFKEQ, per germline.

The chain has TRBV10-3 and TRBJ2-2; TRBD2 matches at 16 bases. Trimming removed 6 bases from V and 10 bases from J; junction bases left unmatched: 11. The CDR3 totals 17 residues. The V gene's germline CDR1 is ENHRY and CDR2 SYGVKD. The CDR3 DNA is TGTGCCATCAGACCGGGACTAGCGGGAGGGCCGCTGGTGGAGCTGTTTTTT. Amino acid sequence: CAIRPGLAGGPLVELFF.

The chain uses TRBV4-1 and TRBJ2-7; D possibly corresponds to TRBD2 (5 bases). In germline, CDR1 is MGHRA, CDR2 YSYEKL. The CDR3 contains 18 residues. Trimming shortened V by 2 bases and J by 4 bases, and 24 bases separated the two germline ends. The CDR3 is CASSQPGLTPRVVYEQYF. Here the CDR3 DNA reads TGCGCCAGCAGCCAACCGGGCCTGACCCCGAGGGTGGTATACGAGCAGTACTTC.

The V call is TRBV5-1, the J call TRBJ1-1; a weak D match, TRBD1 (6 bases). Germline values: CDR1 SGHRS, CDR2 YFSETQ. CDR3 length: 14 amino acids. Trimming pared 3 bases from V and 4 bases from J, leaving 13 bases between. CDR3 nucleotides: TGCGCCAGCAGCTCCCCGGGACAACCCACTGAAGCTTTCTTT. As protein: CASSSPGQPTEAFF. Full variable domain (remainder filled in from reference TRBV5-1 and TRBJ1-1): KAGVTQTPRYLIKTRGQQVTLSCSPISGHRSVSWYQQTPGQGLQFLFEYFSETQRNKGNFPGRFSGRQFSNSRSEMNVSTLELGDSALYLCASSSPGQPTEAFFGQGTRLTVV.

The genes are TRBV2 and TRBJ1-4; 7 positions match TRBD1. Germline V gene sequence: CDR1 SNHLY, CDR2 FYNNEI. V was pared by 8 bases and J by 0 bases, with 12 bases of the junction left unmatched. CDR3 length: 17 amino acids. The chain's CDR3 is CASAQGGFIATNEKLFF. The CDR3 DNA reads as TGTGCCAGCGCTCAGGGGGGATTTATTGCAACTAATGAAAAACTGTTTTTT.

CDR3 in DNA: TGTGCCAGCAGCTTTTCGGGGGGGGGCGCTGAAGCTTTCTTT. Translation gives CASSFSGGGAEAFF. This rearrangement joins TRBV7-9 to TRBJ1-1; D possibly corresponds to TRBD1 (6 bases). The CDR3 runs to 14 residues. CDR1 is SEHNR and CDR2 is FQNEAQ in the germline V gene (reference sequence). Trimming removed 3 bases at V and 6 bases at J, with 14 bases between.

This chain joins TRBV5-1 and TRBJ1-3; maybe TRBD1 (6 bases). With 2 bases removed from V and 0 bases from J, the gap between germline ends came to 9 bases. The germline gives CDR1 SGHRS, CDR2 YFSETQ. The CDR3 is 15 residues long. CDR3 nucleotides: TGCGCCAGCAGCTTTGCGACAGGCTCTGGAAACACCATATATTTT. It is translated as CASSFATGSGNTIYF.

The chain joins TRBV30 to TRBJ1-1; D gene ambiguous. Germline V gene lookup returns CDR1 GTSNPN and CDR2 SVGIG (reference sequence). Deletions cut 4 bases from V and 1 base from J, with 7 bases between. The CDR3 has 12 amino acids. Here the CDR3 reads CAWTRRNTEAFF. CDR3 nucleotides: TGTGCCTGGACACGGAGGAACACTGAAGCTTTCTTT.

The chain carries TRBV2 and TRBJ2-7; maybe TRBD2 (7 bases). Germline-derived CDR1 and CDR2 are SNHLY and FYNNEI. This CDR3 contains 14 residues. Between the trimmed V and J ends, which lost 7 bases and 3 bases, there was a span of 16 bases. The CDR3 spells CASTPGGRLYEQYF. CDR3 DNA: TGTGCCAGCACCCCGGGGGGCAGACTCTACGAGCAGTACTTC.

The genes are TRBV2 and TRBJ2-1; possible D gene TRBD2, 6 bases. V lost 4 bases and J 11 bases, leaving 9 bases between the germline ends. The CDR3 length is 11 residues. Germline V gives CDR1 SNHLY, CDR2 FYNNEI. CDR3 sequence: CASSVAGKQFF. In DNA form, the CDR3 reads TGTGCCAGCAGTGTGGCGGGAAAGCAGTTCTTC.

CDR3 DNA sequence: TGTGCCAGCAGCCCCCACGGGAACACTGAAGCTTTCTTT. Translating it yields CASSPHGNTEAFF. The chain uses TRBV7-2 and TRBJ1-1; D call uncertain. Germline V gives CDR1 SGHTA, CDR2 FQGNSA. The CDR3 loop spans 13 amino acids. Trimming stripped 5 bases from V and 1 base from J, with 8 bases between. The variable domain in full, with the rest retrieved from reference TRBV7-2 and TRBJ1-1, is GAGVSQSPSNKVTEKGKDVELRCDPISGHTALYWYRQSLGQGLEFLIYFQGNSAPDKSGLPSDRFSAERTGGSVSTLTIQRTQQEDSAVYLCASSPHGNTEAFFGQGTRLTVV.

V gene TRBV4-1 combines with J gene TRBJ1-2; no reliable D call. With 0 bases removed from V and 4 bases from J, the gap between germline ends came to 12 bases. The CDR3 is made up of 15 amino acids. Germline V CDR1 and CDR2: MGHRA, YSYEKL. CDR3: CASSQDENRSYGYTF. The CDR3 DNA is TGCGCCAGCAGCCAAGATGAGAACAGAAGCTATGGCTACACCTTC.

The CDR3 spells CASSLAGTSAYEQYF. The CDR3 DNA is TGTGCCAGCAGCTTAGCCGGGACTAGCGCTTACGAGCAGTACTTC. The V gene is TRBV7-8, the J gene TRBJ2-7, with 10 bases identical to TRBD2. The trim removed 0 bases at V and 4 bases at J, leaving 3 bases unmatched. CDR3 length: 15 residues. Looked up from germline, CDR1 is SGHVS and CDR2 is FQNEAQ.

The chain carries TRBV5-1 and TRBJ1-1; D may be TRBD1 (6 bases). Germline values: CDR1 SGHRS, CDR2 YFSETQ. The V and J ends lost 3 bases and 3 bases respectively, with 12 bases between them. This CDR3 contains 14 residues. The CDR3 DNA sequence: TGCGCCAGCAGCTCACAGGGTAAAGACACTGAAGCTTTCTTT. Its translation: CASSSQGKDTEAFF.

The genes are TRBV19 and TRBJ1-2; 7 bases fit TRBD1. V was clipped by 1 base and J by 2 bases; unmatched bases: 4. CDR3 size: 15 residues. The germline V gene has CDR1 LNHDA and CDR2 SQIVND (reference sequence). The CDR3 loop is CASSIAGTENYGYTF. The CDR3 nucleotides are TGTGCCAGTAGTATAGCCGGGACAGAGAACTATGGCTACACCTTC. Filled out from reference TRBV19 and TRBJ1-2, the complete variable domain reads DGGITQSPKYLFRKEGQNVTLSCEQNLNHDAMYWYRQDPGQGLRLIYYSQIVNDFQKGDIAEGYSVSREKKESFPLTVTSAQKNPTAFYLCASSIAGTENYGYTFGSGTRLTVV.

CDR3 loop: CASSLSDVTGQGEKLFF. CDR3 nucleotides: TGCGCCAGCAGCCTATCGGACGTAACAGGGCAGGGTGAAAAACTGTTTTTT. This chain joins TRBV4-1 and TRBJ1-4; D might be TRBD1 (6 bases). V dropped 4 bases and J dropped 7 bases, with 22 bases sitting between them. Germline CDR1 MGHRA, CDR2 YSYEKL. The CDR3 totals 17 residues.

This clone has just one count. The chain links TRBV15 to TRBJ2-3, with D possibly TRBD2 on 6 matching bases. Germline CDR1 and CDR2: LNHNV and YYDKDF (reference sequence). This CDR3 comprises 15 residues. Trimming removed 0 bases from V and 0 bases from J, with 7 bases in between. CDR3 in DNA: TGTGCCACCAGCAGAGACGGGACTAGCACAGATACGCAGTATTTT. It translates to CATSRDGTSTDTQYF.